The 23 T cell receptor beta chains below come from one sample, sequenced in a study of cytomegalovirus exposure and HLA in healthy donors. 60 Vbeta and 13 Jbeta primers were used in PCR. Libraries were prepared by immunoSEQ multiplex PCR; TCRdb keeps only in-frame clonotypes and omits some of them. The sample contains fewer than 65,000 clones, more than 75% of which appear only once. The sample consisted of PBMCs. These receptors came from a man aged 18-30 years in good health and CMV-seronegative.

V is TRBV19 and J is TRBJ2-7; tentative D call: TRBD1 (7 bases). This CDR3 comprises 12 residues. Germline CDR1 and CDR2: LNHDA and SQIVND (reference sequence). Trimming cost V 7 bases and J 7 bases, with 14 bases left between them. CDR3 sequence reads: CASTDRAGEQYF. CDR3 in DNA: TGTGCCAGTACAGACAGGGCGGGAGAGCAGTACTTC.

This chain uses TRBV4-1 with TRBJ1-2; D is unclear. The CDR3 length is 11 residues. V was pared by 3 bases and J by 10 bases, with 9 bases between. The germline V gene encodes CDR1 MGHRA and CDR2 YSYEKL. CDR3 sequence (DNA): TGCGCCAGCAGCCAGCGGCAGATCTACACCTTC. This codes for CASSQRQIYTF.

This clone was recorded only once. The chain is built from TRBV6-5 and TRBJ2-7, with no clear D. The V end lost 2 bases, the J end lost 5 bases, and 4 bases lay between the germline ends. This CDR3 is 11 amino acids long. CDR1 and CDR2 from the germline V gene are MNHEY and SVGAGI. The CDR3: CASSYEDEQYF. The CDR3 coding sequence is TGTGCCAGCAGTTACGAGGACGAGCAGTACTTC.

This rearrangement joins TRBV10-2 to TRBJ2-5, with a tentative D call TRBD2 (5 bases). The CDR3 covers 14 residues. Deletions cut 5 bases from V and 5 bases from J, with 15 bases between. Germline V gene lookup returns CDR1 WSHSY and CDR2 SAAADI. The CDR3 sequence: CASSRGLFDETQYF. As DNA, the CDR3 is TGCGCCAGCAGTCGGGGATTATTTGATGAGACCCAGTACTTC.

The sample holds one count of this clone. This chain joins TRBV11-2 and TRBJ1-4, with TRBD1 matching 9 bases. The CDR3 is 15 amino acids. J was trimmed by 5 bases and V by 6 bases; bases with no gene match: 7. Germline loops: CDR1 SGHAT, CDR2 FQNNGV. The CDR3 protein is CASRIADRGNEKLFF. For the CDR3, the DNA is TGTGCCAGCAGAATTGCCGACAGGGGGAATGAAAAACTGTTTTTT.

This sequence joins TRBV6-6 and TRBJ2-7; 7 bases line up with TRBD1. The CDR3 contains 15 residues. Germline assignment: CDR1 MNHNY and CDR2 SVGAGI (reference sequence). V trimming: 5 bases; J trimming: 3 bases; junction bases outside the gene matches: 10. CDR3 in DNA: TGTGCCAGCAGTGCCCGGGACAGTCTGAACTACGAGCAGTACGTC. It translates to CASSARDSLNYEQYV.

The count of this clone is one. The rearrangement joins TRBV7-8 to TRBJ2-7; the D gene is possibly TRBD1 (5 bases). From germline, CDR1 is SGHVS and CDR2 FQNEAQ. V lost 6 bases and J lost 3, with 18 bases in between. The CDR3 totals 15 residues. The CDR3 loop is CASSSTTGRLYEQYF. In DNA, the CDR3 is TGTGCCAGCAGTTCTACAACAGGACGGCTCTACGAGCAGTACTTC.

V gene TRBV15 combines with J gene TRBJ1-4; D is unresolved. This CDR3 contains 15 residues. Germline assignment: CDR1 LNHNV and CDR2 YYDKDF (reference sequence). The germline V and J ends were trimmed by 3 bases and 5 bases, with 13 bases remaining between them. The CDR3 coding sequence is TGTGCCACCAGCAGGTTTTCCTCGGGGAATGAAAAACTGTTTTTT. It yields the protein CATSRFSSGNEKLFF. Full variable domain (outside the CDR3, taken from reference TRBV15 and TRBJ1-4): DAMVIQNPRYQVTQFGKPVTLSCSQTLNHNVMYWYQQKSSQAPKLLFHYYDKDFNNEADTPDNFQSRRPNTSFCFLDIRSPGLGDTAMYLCATSRFSSGNEKLFFGSGTQLSVL.

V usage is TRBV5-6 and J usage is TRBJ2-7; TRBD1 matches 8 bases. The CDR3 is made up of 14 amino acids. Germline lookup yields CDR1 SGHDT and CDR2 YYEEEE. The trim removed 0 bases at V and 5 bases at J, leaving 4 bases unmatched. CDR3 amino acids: CASSLAQGAHEQYF. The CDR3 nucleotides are TGTGCCAGCAGCTTGGCTCAGGGGGCCCACGAGCAGTACTTC.

The CDR3 DNA reads as TGTGCCAGCAGCAAGCGGGACCGCTATGGCTACACCTTC. Amino acid sequence: CASSKRDRYGYTF. The rearrangement links TRBV21-1 to TRBJ1-2. TRBV21-1 is reported as a pseudogene. The CDR3 spans 13 residues.

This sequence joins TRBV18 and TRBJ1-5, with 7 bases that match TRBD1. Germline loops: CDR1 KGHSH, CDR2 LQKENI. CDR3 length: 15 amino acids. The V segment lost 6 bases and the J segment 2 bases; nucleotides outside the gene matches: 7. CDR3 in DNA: TGTGCCAGCTCCCTCGCAACAGGGGGCAATCAGCCCCAGCATTTT. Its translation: CASSLATGGNQPQHF.

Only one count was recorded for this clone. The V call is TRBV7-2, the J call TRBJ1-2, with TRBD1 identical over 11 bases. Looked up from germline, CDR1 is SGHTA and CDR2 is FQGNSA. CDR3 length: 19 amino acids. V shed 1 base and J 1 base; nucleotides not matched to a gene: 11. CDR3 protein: CASSLDPSGTGGLNYGYTF. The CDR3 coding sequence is TGTGCCAGCAGCTTAGACCCCTCCGGGACAGGGGGTCTTAACTATGGCTACACCTTC.

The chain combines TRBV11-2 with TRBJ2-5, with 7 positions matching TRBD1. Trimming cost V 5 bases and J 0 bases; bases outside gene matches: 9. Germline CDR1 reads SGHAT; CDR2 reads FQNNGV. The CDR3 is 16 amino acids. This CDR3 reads CASSIGTAINQETQYF. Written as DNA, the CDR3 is TGTGCCAGCAGCATCGGGACAGCGATAAACCAAGAGACCCAGTACTTC. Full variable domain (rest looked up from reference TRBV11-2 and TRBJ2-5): EAGVAQSPRYKIIEKRQSVAFWCNPISGHATLYWYQQILGQGPKLLIQFQNNGVVDDSQLPKDRFSAERLKGVDSTLKIQPAKLEDSAVYLCASSIGTAINQETQYFGPGTRLLVL.

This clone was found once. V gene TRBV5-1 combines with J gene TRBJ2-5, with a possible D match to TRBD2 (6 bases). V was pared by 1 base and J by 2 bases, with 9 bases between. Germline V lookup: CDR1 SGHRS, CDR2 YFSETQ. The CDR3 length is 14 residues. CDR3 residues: CASSLTAGQETQYF. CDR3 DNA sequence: TGCGCCAGCAGCTTGACGGCGGGACAAGAGACCCAGTACTTC.

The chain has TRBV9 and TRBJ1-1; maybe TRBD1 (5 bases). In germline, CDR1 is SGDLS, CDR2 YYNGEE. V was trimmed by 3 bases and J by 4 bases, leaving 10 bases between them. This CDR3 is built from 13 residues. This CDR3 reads CASSEGVSTEAFF. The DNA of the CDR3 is TGTGCCAGCAGCGAAGGGGTTAGCACTGAAGCTTTCTTT.

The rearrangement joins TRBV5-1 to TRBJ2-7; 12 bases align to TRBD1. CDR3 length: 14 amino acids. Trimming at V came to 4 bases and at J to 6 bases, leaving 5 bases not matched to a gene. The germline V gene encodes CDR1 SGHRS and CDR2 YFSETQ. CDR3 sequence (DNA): TGCGCCAGCAGCCCCGGGACAGGGGGCACCGAGCAGTACTTC. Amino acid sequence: CASSPGTGGTEQYF.

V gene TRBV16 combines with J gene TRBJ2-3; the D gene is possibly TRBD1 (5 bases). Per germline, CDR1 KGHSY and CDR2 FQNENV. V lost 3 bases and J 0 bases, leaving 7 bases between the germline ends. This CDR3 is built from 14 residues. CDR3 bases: TGTGCCAGCAGCCACCAGGGTAGCACAGATACGCAGTATTTT. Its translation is CASSHQGSTDTQYF.

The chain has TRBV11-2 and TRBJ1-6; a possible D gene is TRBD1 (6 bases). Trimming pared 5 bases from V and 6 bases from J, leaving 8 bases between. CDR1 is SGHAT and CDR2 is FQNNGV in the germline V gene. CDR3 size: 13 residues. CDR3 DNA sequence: TGTGCCAGCAGCCGCAGGGGTAATTCACCCCTCCACTTT. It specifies CASSRRGNSPLHF.

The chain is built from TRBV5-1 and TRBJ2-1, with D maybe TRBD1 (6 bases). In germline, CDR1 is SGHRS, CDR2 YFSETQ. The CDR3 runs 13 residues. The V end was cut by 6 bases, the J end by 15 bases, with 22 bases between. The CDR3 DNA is TGCGCCAGCACCCTTGAGTCTACAGGGATTCCGTTCTTC. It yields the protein CASTLESTGIPFF.

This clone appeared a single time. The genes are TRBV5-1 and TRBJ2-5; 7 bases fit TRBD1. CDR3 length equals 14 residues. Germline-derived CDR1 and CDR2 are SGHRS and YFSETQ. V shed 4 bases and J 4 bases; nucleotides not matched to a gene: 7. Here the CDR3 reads CASSQGSGGETQYF. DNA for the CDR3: TGCGCCAGCAGCCAAGGATCAGGGGGAGAGACCCAGTACTTC.

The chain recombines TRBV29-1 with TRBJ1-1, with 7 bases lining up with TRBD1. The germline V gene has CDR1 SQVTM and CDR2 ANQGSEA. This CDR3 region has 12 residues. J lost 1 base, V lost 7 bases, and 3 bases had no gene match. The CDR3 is CSGAGGNTEAFF. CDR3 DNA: TGCAGCGGGGCAGGGGGGAACACTGAAGCTTTCTTT.

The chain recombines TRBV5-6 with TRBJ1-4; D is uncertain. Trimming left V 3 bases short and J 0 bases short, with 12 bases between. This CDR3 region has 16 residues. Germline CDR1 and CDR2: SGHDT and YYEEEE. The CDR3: CASSSWAGATNEKLFF. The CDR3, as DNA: TGTGCCAGCAGCTCCTGGGCTGGCGCAACTAATGAAAAACTGTTTTTT.

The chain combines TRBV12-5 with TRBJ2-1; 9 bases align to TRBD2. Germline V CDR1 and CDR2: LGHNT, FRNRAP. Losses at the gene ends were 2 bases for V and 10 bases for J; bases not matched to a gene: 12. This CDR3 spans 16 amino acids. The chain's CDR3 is CASGLPFGGGAREQFF. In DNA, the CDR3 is TGTGCTAGTGGTTTGCCCTTTGGCGGGGGGGCCCGGGAGCAGTTCTTC.